This T cell receptor beta chain appears in the sequencing data of a study of blood T cell repertoires in COVID-19 (dated by TCRdb to 2018 to 2020). Regarding the research as a whole: Samples covering the acute and convalescent phases of COVID-19 were provided by collaborators in the United States, Italy and Spain. The repertoires were released in a freely available public database meant as a resource for research on the immune response to SARS-CoV-2. Subjects who had been exposed to COVID-19, were actively infected with it, or had recovered from it provided the deeply sampled blood TCRbeta repertoires that made up the dataset. The material from the prospective study consisted of cDNA or gDNA derived from T cells, B-cell-depleted T cells, or PBMCs. Where available, HLA class I and class II types were obtained from metadata supplied by the sample provider rather than from assay-based typing. The sample metadata nearly always contained a de-identified subject ID, COVID-19 status, age in years and sex. Samples were obtained from the ongoing ImmuneRACE study (first 160 participants) and from over a thousand subjects provided by 6 global collaborators. Overall study results and their limits: How much clinical and demographic metadata was included differed by source and by participant, and the metadata was provided uncurated.

TCRbeta CDR3 regions were amplified from genomic DNA by means of the immunoSEQ Assay, a bias-controlled multiplex PCR. In the authors' own workflow: Nucleated cell counts per sample were estimated from amplification of reference gene primers within the assay. Sequence reads were collapsed and filtered to measure the absolute abundance of every unique TCRbeta CDR3 rearrangement. Productive Simpson clonality was computed per sample as the square root of Simpson's diversity index over productive rearrangements. Here the immuneACCESS table is served through TCRdb, limited to in-frame sequences with V and J called. Missing clones are a known gap in these copies; in checked studies unresolved V genes cover under half, and the rest lacks a known reason. The V and J calls and clone size are taken from that table; D and trimming were inferred from the DNA. The sample data list about 220,000 clones, and less than 90% of these were observed just once. The leading ten clones occupy roughly 2.5% of the sample.

Enrolling through a virtual design, the prospective study's participants ranged in age from roughly 18 to 89 years and lived across about two dozen United States geographic areas. To assign participants to cohorts, the prospective study relied on clinical history that participants themselves reported in a screening survey and a study questionnaire. Recovered participants in ImmuneRACE Cohort 3 were defined as having two consecutive negative NP/OP PCR tests, clearance from a healthcare professional, or resolution of symptoms. Each participant in the prospective study had whole blood, serum and a nasopharyngeal or oropharyngeal swab collected by mobile phlebotomists. Additional blood draws and questionnaires over a 2-month period could optionally be provided by prospective study participants. Before DNA extraction, prospective study blood samples were shipped either frozen or at room temperature.

The CDR3 runs 12 residues from the cysteine to the phenylalanine. Only the CDR3 part of the read is kept: 36 bases, read in frame from the first base. In the germline V gene (reference sequence), CDR1 corresponds to SEHNR and CDR2 to FQNEAQ. Relative to germline, V is 6 bases shorter and J is 10 bases shorter, with 13 bases between their ends. To note about this clone: The antigen it recognizes is unknown. Base qualities are not provided; no much larger clone lies one nucleotide away.

The sequence was obtained from a woman aged 25 to 45 who had recovered from COVID-19. Sequencing input: PBMCs or T cells enriched from blood (not recorded which). This receptor chain uses TRBV7-9 and TRBJ2-1, with a tentative D gene TRBD2 over 6 matching bases. CDR3 sequence: CASRSLSGEQFF. DNA sequence: TGTGCCAGCAGGTCTTTAAGCGGGGAGCAGTTCTTC.